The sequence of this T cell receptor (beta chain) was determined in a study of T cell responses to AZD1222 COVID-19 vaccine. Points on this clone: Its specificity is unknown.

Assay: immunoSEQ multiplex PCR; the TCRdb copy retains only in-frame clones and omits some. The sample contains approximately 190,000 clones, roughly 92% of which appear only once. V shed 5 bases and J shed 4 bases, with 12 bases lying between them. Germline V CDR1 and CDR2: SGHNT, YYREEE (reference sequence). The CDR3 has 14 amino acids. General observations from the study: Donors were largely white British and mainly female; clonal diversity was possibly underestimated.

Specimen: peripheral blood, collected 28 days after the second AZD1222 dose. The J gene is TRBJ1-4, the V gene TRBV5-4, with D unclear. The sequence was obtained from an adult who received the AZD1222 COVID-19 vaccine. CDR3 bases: TGTGCCAGCAGGCGAGCCCCGGATAATGAAAAACTGTTTTTT. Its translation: CASRRAPDNEKLFF. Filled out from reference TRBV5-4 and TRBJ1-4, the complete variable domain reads ETGVTQSPTHLIKTRGQQVTLRCSSQSGHNTVSWYQQALGQGPQFIFQYYREEENGRGNFPPRFSGLQFPNYSSELNVNALELDDSALYLCASRRAPDNEKLFFGSGTQLSVL.